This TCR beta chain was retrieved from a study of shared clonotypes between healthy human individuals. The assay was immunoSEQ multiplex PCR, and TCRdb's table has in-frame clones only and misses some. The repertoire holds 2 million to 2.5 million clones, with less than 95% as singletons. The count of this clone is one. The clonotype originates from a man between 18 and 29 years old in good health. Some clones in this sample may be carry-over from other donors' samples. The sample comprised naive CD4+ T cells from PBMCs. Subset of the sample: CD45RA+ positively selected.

CDR3 in amino acids: CASSDRQGTSGANVLTF. CDR3 DNA sequence: TGTGCCAGCTCAGACAGACAGGGGACTTCTGGGGCCAACGTCCTGACTTTC. The chain combines TRBV18 with TRBJ2-6; 8 bases map to TRBD1. Looked up from germline, CDR1 is KGHSH and CDR2 is LQKENI. CDR3 size: 17 residues. The J segment lost 1 base and the V segment lost 5 bases, leaving 7 bases of the junction unmatched.